The next 21 T cell receptor beta chains were all read from a single sample in a study of T cell repertoires in cytomegalovirus infection. MiXCR, run by TCRdb on the reads, gives a single entry per CDR3 protein. The table has 200,000 to 300,000 distinct CDR3 sequences, roughly 9.1% seen once. The specimen was PBMCs. These receptor sequences come from a human donor in good health (CMV status not recorded). Some clones in this sample may be carry-over from other donors' samples.

This clonotype was recorded at least ten times. V and J are TRBV7-2 and TRBJ2-2, with 13 bases that match TRBD2. From germline, CDR1 is SGHTA and CDR2 FQGNSA. The CDR3 contains 16 residues. The J segment lost 5 bases and the V segment lost 5 bases, leaving 5 bases of the junction unmatched. In nucleotides, the CDR3 is TGTGCCAGCAGCCTTACGACTAGCGGGAGGACCGGGGAGCTGTTTTTT. Translation gives CASSLTTSGRTGELFF.

This clonotype showed up many times. The chain employs TRBV5-1 and TRBJ1-3; D gene unclear. CDR3 length: 12 residues. In germline, CDR1 is SGHRS, CDR2 YFSETQ. V was trimmed by 4 bases and J by 5 bases, leaving 7 bases between them. In nucleotides, the CDR3 is TGCGCCAGCAGCCTAGACAGAAACACCATATATTTT. This gives the protein CASSLDRNTIYF.

This clonotype was counted at least ten times. This chain joins TRBV7-2 and TRBJ2-3, with D unclear. The germline V gene encodes CDR1 SGHTA and CDR2 FQGNSA. The CDR3 is 12 amino acids. The V end was cut by 4 bases, the J end by 3 bases, with 5 bases between. CDR3 amino acids: CASSSVTDTQYF. CDR3 DNA sequence: TGTGCCAGCAGCTCCGTAACAGATACGCAGTATTTT.

This clonotype was counted many times. V usage is TRBV7-2 and J usage is TRBJ2-2; 7 bases align to TRBD1. There are 13 residues in the CDR3. V shed 3 bases and J 5 bases; nucleotides not matched to a gene: 0. Germline V CDR1 and CDR2: SGHTA, FQGNSA. The DNA of the CDR3 is TGTGCCAGCAGCTTCAGGGGGACCGGGGAGCTGTTTTTT. It encodes CASSFRGTGELFF.

This clonotype was counted between two and nine times. The chain uses TRBV27 and TRBJ1-5, with a possible D match to TRBD1 (6 bases). V was cut by 5 bases and J by 6 bases, with 14 bases left in between. This CDR3 comprises 14 residues. CDR1 is MNHEY, CDR2 SMNVEV, per germline (reference sequence). Here the CDR3 reads CASSIQGSGQPQHF. In nucleotides, the CDR3 is TGTGCCAGCAGTATACAGGGTTCCGGTCAGCCCCAGCATTTT.

About this clonotype: The conserved phenylalanine or tryptophan normally closing the CDR3 is absent here, so this likely arose from a read error. The genes are TRBV11-2 and TRBJ2-5; no definite D call. This CDR3 comprises 11 residues. Trimming shortened V by 3 bases and J by 4 bases, and 3 bases separated the two germline ends. CDR1 is SGHAT and CDR2 is FQNNGV in the germline V gene. In DNA, the CDR3 is TGTGCCAGCAGCTTGCTAGAGACCCAGTACATC. Translating it yields CASSLLETQYI.

This chain uses TRBV7-9 with TRBJ1-2; a weak D match, TRBD1 (6 bases). The CDR3 consists of 15 residues. Looked up from germline, CDR1 is SEHNR and CDR2 is FQNEAQ (reference sequence). V was clipped by 3 bases and J by 5 bases, with 16 bases between them. The chain's CDR3 is CASSFEGGGGYGYTF. CDR3 DNA sequence: TGTGCCAGCAGCTTCGAGGGAGGGGGAGGATATGGCTACACCTTC.

This clonotype was counted many times. V usage is TRBV7-2 and J usage is TRBJ2-5; D not certain. The CDR3 has 13 amino acids. Germline CDR1 and CDR2: SGHTA and FQGNSA. The V end was cut by 8 bases, the J end by 2 bases, with 12 bases between. This CDR3 reads CASRRAAQETQYF. The CDR3 DNA is TGTGCCAGCCGAAGGGCAGCTCAAGAGACCCAGTACTTC. Filled out from reference TRBV7-2 and TRBJ2-5, the complete variable domain reads GAGVSQSPSNKVTEKGKDVELRCDPISGHTALYWYRQSLGQGLEFLIYFQGNSAPDKSGLPSDRFSAERTGGSVSTLTIQRTQQEDSAVYLCASRRAAQETQYFGPGTRLLVL.

CDR3 region: CSASSTGLYEQYF. CDR3 DNA: TGCAGTGCTAGTTCGACAGGACTCTACGAGCAGTACTTC. The gene calls are TRBV20-1 and TRBJ2-7, with D possibly being TRBD1 (6 bases). The CDR3 loop spans 13 amino acids. V was trimmed by 3 bases and J by 3 bases, leaving 12 bases between them. CDR1 and CDR2 (germline): DFQATT, SNEGSKA (reference sequence).

This clonotype was recorded many times. The chain links TRBV7-2 to TRBJ2-3, with a tentative D call TRBD2 (6 bases). This CDR3 is built from 14 residues. Trimming shortened V by 2 bases and J by 5 bases, and 11 bases separated the two germline ends. Germline assignment: CDR1 SGHTA and CDR2 FQGNSA. The CDR3 DNA sequence: TGTGCCAGCAGCTTACGGCGAGCGGGAGATACGCAGTATTTT. Protein sequence: CASSLRRAGDTQYF.

The sample holds many counts of this clonotype. V usage is TRBV6-2 or TRBV6-3 and J usage is TRBJ1-5, with 7 bases matching TRBD1. Germline assignment: CDR1 MNHEY and CDR2 SVGEGT. CDR3 length: 13 amino acids. With V trimmed by 2 bases and J by 6 bases, 1 base remained unmatched. The chain's CDR3 is CASSYTGAQPQHF. CDR3 in DNA: TGTGCCAGCAGTTACACAGGGGCTCAGCCCCAGCATTTT.

This clonotype has more than one count but fewer than ten. V gene TRBV29-1 combines with J gene TRBJ1-1, with D unresolved. CDR1 is SQVTM, CDR2 ANQGSEA, per germline. The CDR3 covers 14 residues. With 1 base removed from V and 0 bases from J, the gap between germline ends came to 9 bases. For the CDR3, the DNA is TGCAGCGTTGAAGGGAGGGTGCTGAACACTGAAGCTTTCTTT. Translated: CSVEGRVLNTEAFF. The full variable domain, in which reference TRBV29-1 and TRBJ1-1 provide the parts outside the CDR3, is SAVISQKPSRDICQRGTSLTIQCQVDSQVTMMFWYRQQPGQSLTLIATANQGSEATYESGFVIDKFPISRPNLTFSTLTVSNMSPEDSSIYLCSVEGRVLNTEAFFGQGTRLTVV.

At least ten counts were recorded for this clonotype. The gene calls are TRBV7-2 and TRBJ1-6; D is unresolved. The germline gives CDR1 SGHTA, CDR2 FQGNSA. CDR3 size: 16 residues. V gave up 0 bases and J gave up 10 bases, with 16 bases separating them. The CDR3 here is CASSLASGRLGSPLHF. DNA for the CDR3: TGTGCCAGCAGCTTAGCCTCCGGGCGCCTGGGGTCACCCCTCCACTTT.

This clonotype has a count of ten or more. This chain uses TRBV7-8 with TRBJ2-2; TRBD2 matches at 8 bases. The CDR3 loop spans 16 amino acids. V gave up 6 bases and J gave up 0 bases; unmatched junction bases: 6. Germline CDR1 and CDR2: SGHVS and FQNEAQ. In nucleotides, the CDR3 is TGTGCCAGCAGTCTCGCGGGGGGTGCGAACACCGGGGAGCTGTTTTTT. Protein: CASSLAGGANTGELFF.

The rearrangement links TRBV6-2 or TRBV6-3 to TRBJ2-7; TRBD1 aligns across 8 bases. The germline V gene encodes CDR1 MNHEY and CDR2 SVGEGT. Trimming cost V 8 bases and J 3 bases; bases outside gene matches: 6. This CDR3 is built from 13 residues. Here the CDR3 DNA reads TGTGCCAGCCAGGGGGCGAGTCTCTACGAGCAGTACTTC. It translates to CASQGASLYEQYF.

This clonotype was seen ten or more times. CDR3 coding DNA: TGTGCCAGCAGCTTATGGGACAGGGGGGCCCACGAGCAGTACTTC. It encodes CASSLWDRGAHEQYF. The chain links TRBV7-9 to TRBJ2-7; 11 bases map to TRBD1. Germline lookup yields CDR1 SEHNR and CDR2 FQNEAQ (reference sequence). This CDR3 has 15 residues. After removal of 2 bases from V and 5 bases from J, the junction contained 5 bases not matched to a gene.

This clonotype was seen a single time. The chain uses TRBV5-1 and TRBJ2-1; no reliable D call. This CDR3 comprises 15 residues. Trimming left V 0 bases short and J 2 bases short, with 9 bases between. Germline V gives CDR1 SGHRS, CDR2 YFSETQ. This CDR3 is CASSLDGDPYNEQFF. The CDR3, as DNA: TGCGCCAGCAGCTTGGATGGGGATCCCTACAATGAGCAGTTCTTC.

This CDR3 reads CAFGGQGGYTF. As DNA, the CDR3 is TGTGCCTTCGGTGGCCAGGGAGGCTACACCTTC. The gene calls are TRBV30 and TRBJ1-2, with D perhaps TRBD1 (5 bases). V lost 7 bases to trimming and J lost 8 bases, with 14 bases between them. This CDR3 comprises 11 residues. The germline V gene encodes CDR1 GTSNPN and CDR2 SVGIG (reference sequence).

This clonotype appeared many times. This chain joins TRBV7-2 and TRBJ2-7, with D perhaps being TRBD1 or TRBD2 (5 bases each). The CDR3 extends over 14 amino acids. The germline V gene has CDR1 SGHTA and CDR2 FQGNSA. The V end was cut by 5 bases, the J end by 4 bases, with 15 bases between. The CDR3 DNA follows: TGTGCCAGCAGCCCTTCCGGGAAGGGGTACGAGCAGTACTTC. It codes for CASSPSGKGYEQYF. The variable domain in full, completed from reference TRBV7-2 and TRBJ2-7, reads GAGVSQSPSNKVTEKGKDVELRCDPISGHTALYWYRQSLGQGLEFLIYFQGNSAPDKSGLPSDRFSAERTGGSVSTLTIQRTQQEDSAVYLCASSPSGKGYEQYFGPGTRLTVT.

The chain is built from TRBV7-2 and TRBJ1-2, with D perhaps matching TRBD1 (6 bases). The CDR3 runs to 15 residues. CDR1 SGHTA and CDR2 FQGNSA come from the germline V gene. Between the trimmed V and J ends, which lost 0 bases and 6 bases, there was a span of 14 bases. CDR3 loop: CASSLATGTLDGYTF. The CDR3, as DNA: TGTGCCAGCAGCTTAGCGACCGGGACACTGGATGGCTACACCTTC.

The sample holds many counts of this clonotype. The chain carries TRBV11-2 and TRBJ2-5; weak D call: TRBD1 (5 bases). Germline lookup yields CDR1 SGHAT and CDR2 FQNNGV. The CDR3 is 14 residues long. Trimming pared 6 bases from V and 1 base from J, leaving 12 bases between. The CDR3 is CASSSTVSQETQYF. CDR3 sequence (DNA): TGTGCCAGCAGTTCGACAGTAAGCCAAGAGACCCAGTACTTC.